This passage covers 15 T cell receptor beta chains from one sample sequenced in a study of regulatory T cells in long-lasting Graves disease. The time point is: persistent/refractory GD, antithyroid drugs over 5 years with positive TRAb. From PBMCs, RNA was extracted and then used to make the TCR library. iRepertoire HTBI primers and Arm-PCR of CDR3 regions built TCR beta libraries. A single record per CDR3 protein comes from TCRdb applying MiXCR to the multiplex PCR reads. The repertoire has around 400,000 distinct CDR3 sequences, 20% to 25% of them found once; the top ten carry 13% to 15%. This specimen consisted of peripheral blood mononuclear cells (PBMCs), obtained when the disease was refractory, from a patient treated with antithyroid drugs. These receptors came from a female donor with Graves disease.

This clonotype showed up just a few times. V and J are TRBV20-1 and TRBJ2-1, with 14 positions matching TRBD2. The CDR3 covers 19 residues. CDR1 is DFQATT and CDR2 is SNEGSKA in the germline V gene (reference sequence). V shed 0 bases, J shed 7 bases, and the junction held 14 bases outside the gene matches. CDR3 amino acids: CSARDHGTSGSVTGNEQFF. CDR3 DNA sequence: TGCAGTGCTAGAGACCACGGGACTAGCGGGAGCGTAACTGGGAATGAGCAGTTCTTC.

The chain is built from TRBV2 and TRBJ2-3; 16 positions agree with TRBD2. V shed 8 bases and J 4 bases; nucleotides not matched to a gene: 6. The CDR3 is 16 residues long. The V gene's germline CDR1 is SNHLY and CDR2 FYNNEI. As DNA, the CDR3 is TGTGCCAGCGAGGGACTAGCGGGAGGGCCCGCAGATACGCAGTATTTT. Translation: CASEGLAGGPADTQYF.

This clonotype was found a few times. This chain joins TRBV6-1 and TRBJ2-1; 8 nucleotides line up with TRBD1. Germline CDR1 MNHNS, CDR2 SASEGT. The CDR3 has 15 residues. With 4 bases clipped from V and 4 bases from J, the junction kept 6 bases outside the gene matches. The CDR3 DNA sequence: TGTGCCAGCAGTGTTGACAGGGGCCAATACAATGAGCAGTTCTTC. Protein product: CASSVDRGQYNEQFF.

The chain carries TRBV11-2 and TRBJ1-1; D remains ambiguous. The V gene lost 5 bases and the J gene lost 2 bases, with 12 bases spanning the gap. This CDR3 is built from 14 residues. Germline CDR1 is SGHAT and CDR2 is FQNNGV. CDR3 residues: CASSPRIRNTEAFF. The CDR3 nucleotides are TGTGCCAGCAGCCCCCGGATCCGAAACACTGAAGCTTTCTTT. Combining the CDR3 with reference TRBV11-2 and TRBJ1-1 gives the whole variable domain EAGVAQSPRYKIIEKRQSVAFWCNPISGHATLYWYQQILGQGPKLLIQFQNNGVVDDSQLPKDRFSAERLKGVDSTLKIQPAKLEDSAVYLCASSPRIRNTEAFFGQGTRLTVV.

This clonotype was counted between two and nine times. The CDR3 loop reads CATSDFGTGQETQYF. In DNA form, the CDR3 reads TGTGCCACCAGTGACTTCGGGACAGGGCAAGAGACCCAGTACTTC. This chain connects TRBV24-1 to TRBJ2-5; 9 bases fit TRBD1. With V trimmed by 4 bases and J by 2 bases, 4 bases remained unmatched. This CDR3 region has 15 residues. CDR1 is KGHDR and CDR2 is SFDVKD in the germline V gene.

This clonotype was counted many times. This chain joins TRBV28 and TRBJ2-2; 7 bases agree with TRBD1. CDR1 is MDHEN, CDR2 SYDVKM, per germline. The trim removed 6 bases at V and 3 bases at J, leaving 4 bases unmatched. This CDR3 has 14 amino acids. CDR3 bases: TGTGCCAGCAGAGTGACAGGGCACACCGGGGAGCTGTTTTTT. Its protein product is CASRVTGHTGELFF.

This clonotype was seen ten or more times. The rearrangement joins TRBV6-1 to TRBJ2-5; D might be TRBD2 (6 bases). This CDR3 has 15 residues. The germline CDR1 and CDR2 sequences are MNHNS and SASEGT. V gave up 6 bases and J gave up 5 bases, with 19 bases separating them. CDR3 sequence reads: CASRLSGFSMETQYF. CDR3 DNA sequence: TGTGCCAGCAGACTCAGCGGGTTTAGTATGGAGACCCAGTACTTC.

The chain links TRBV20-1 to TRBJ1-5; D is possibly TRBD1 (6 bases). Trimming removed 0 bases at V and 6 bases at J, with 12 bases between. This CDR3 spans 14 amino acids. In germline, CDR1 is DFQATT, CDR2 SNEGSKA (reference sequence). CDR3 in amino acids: CSAREGGPGQPQHF. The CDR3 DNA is TGCAGTGCTAGAGAAGGGGGGCCTGGTCAGCCCCAGCATTTT.

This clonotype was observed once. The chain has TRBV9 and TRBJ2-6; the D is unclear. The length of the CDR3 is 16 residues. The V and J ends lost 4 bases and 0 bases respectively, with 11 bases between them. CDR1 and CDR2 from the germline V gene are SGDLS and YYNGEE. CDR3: CASSKGWRSGANVLTF. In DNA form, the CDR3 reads TGTGCCAGCAGCAAGGGATGGCGCTCTGGGGCCAACGTCCTGACTTTC.

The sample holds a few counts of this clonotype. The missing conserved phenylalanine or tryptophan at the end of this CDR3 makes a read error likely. The CDR3 nucleotides are TGTGCCATCAGTGACGGTCAGGGGATCACAACTAATGAAAAACTGTTTCTT. The encoded protein is CAISDGQGITTNEKLFL. This rearrangement joins TRBV10-3 to TRBJ1-4; tentative D call: TRBD1 (6 bases). Trimming pared 3 bases from V and 0 bases from J, leaving 14 bases between. The CDR3 sequence is 17 residues long. Per the germline V gene, CDR1 is ENHRY and CDR2 is SYGVKD.

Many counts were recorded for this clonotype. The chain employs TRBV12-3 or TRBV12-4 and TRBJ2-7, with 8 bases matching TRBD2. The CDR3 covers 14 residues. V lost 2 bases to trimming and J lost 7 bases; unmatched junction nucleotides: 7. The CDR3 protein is CASSLQAGVEEQYF. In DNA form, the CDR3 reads TGTGCCAGCAGTTTACAAGCGGGAGTAGAGGAGCAGTACTTC.

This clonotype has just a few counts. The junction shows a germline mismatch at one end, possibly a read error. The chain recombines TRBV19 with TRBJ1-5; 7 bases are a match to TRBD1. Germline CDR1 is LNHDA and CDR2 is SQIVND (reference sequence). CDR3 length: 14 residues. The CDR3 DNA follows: TGTGCCAGTAGGATAGGGGGCTCGGGTCAGCCCCAGCATTTT. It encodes CASRIGGSGQPQHF.

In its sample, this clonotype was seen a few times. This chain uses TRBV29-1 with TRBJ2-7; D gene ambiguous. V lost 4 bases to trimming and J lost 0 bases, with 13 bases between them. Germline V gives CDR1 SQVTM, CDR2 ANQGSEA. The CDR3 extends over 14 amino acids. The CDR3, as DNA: TGCAGCGTTGTTGCGGACGGAGACTCCTACGAGCAGTACTTC. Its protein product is CSVVADGDSYEQYF.

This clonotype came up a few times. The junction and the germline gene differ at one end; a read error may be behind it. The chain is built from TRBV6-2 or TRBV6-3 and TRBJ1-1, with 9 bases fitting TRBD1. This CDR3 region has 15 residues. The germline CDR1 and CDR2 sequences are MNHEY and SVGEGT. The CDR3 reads CTSSYGGQGSTEAFF. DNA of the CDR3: TGTACCAGCAGTTACGGGGGACAGGGAAGCACTGAAGCTTTCTTT.

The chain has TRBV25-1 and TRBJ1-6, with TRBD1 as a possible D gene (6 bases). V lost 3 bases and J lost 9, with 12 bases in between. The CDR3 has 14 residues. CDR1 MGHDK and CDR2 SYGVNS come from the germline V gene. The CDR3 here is CASSDTGFISPLHF. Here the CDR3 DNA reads TGTGCCAGCAGTGATACAGGGTTCATTTCACCCCTCCACTTT.